This T cell receptor beta chain was observed in a study of blood T cell repertoires in COVID-19. Whole-study context: Italy, Spain and the United States were the sources of the convalescent and acute COVID-19 samples.

The germline CDR1 and CDR2 sequences are MNHEY and SMNVEV (reference sequence). Trimming removed 5 bases at V and 2 bases at J, with 9 bases between. CDR3 length: 13 amino acids. Libraries were prepared by immunoSEQ multiplex PCR; TCRdb keeps only in-frame clonotypes and omits some of them. The top ten hold over 8.5% of the sample, which has about 300,000 clones, around 82% seen once. The origin of this receptor is a woman between 50 and 59 years old who had recovered from COVID-19. The sequenced material came from peripheral blood. This chain joins TRBV27 and TRBJ1-2; possible D gene TRBD1, 5 bases. CDR3 region: CASSPQGNYGYTF. In DNA form, the CDR3 reads TGTGCCAGCAGTCCCCAGGGCAACTATGGCTACACCTTC.